This is a list of T cell receptor beta chains from one sample in a study of Ad26.COV2.S vaccination and SARS-CoV-2 variants. Method: immunoSEQ multiplex PCR; TCRdb's copy keeps in-frame clones and lacks some. The repertoire consists of approximately 410,000 clones, with about nine tenths occurring once and the leading ten covering roughly 1.7%. This specimen was peripheral blood, taken in a trial of Ad26.COV2.S vaccine versus placebo. All receptors come from a person aged 18 to 59 who received the Ad26.COV2.S COVID-19 vaccine or a placebo. Both conserved end residues are part of each CDR3. Size values are once, few and many counts, or a class for expanded clones, and some rows have none.

>-|TRBJ2-5|TRBV21-1|15
CASSKAPRGLKTQYF
>-|TRBJ2-1|TRBV4-3|15
CASSQDWAFYNEQFF
>-|TRBJ2-7|TRBV6-5|15
CASRAIAGGPYEQYF
>-|TRBJ1-2|TRBV2|14
CASRTTRGIYGYTF
>-|TRBJ2-5|TRBV2|17
CASSEWGSGVYQETQYF
>-|TRBJ1-6|TRBV5-6|14
CASMGGQGYSPLHF
>-|TRBJ1-2|TRBV18|11
CASSRPARYTF
>-|TRBJ1-4|TRBV5-6|15
CASSLAGALNEKLFF
>-|TRBJ2-3|TRBV14|17
CASSQTFTGTSTDTQYF
>-|TRBJ1-1|TRBV27|12
CASRKGNTEAFF
>-|TRBJ1-4|TRBV2|14
CASTLGQDNEKLFF
>-|TRBJ2-5|TRBV27|19
CASLQRRGTSGDLQETQYF
>once|TRBJ2-7|TRBV4-1|18
CASSQAPLLAGSPYEQYF
>-|TRBJ2-2|TRBV5-1|16
CASSSTSGGSTGELFF
>-|TRBJ2-7|TRBV7-9|14
CASSSRGRSYEQYF
>-|TRBJ2-7|TRBV27|14
CASSSQGQGYEQYF
>-|TRBJ2-5|TRBV9|15
CASSVGLHLQETQYF
>-|TRBJ1-2|TRBV5-6|13
CASSFQLSYGYTF
>-|TRBJ2-5|TRBV9|15
CASSAATGTLKTQYF
>-|TRBJ2-3|TRBV18|14
CASSPVHSTDTQYF
>-|TRBJ1-4|TRBV7-9|17
CASSLANTRQVTEKLFF
>once|TRBJ2-2|TRBV13|16
CASSQLAGEATGELFF
>-|TRBJ2-1|TRBV7-2|17
CASSLGGGTGPLNEQFF
>-|TRBJ1-4|TRBV7-9|16
CASSPAPFATNEKLFF
>-|TRBJ2-7|TRBV2|11
CASSEAYEQYF
>few|TRBJ1-5|TRBV30|16
CAWSSTGGWSNQPQHF
>-|TRBJ1-2|TRBV7-9|15
CASSSILGEGGGYTF
>-|TRBJ1-1|TRBV28|13
CASKDTLNTEAFF
>-|TRBJ2-1|TRBV2|14
CASSEGRQYNEQFF
>-|TRBJ1-1|TRBV5-4|19
CASSLLGWGTDGPNTEAFF
>-|TRBJ1-2|TRBV6-2/TRBV6-3|15
CASSLRQGVGYGYTF
>-|TRBJ2-7|TRBV7-8|14
CASSLYGSTYEQYF
>-|TRBJ1-1|TRBV28|12
CASSPGGTEAFF
>-|TRBJ2-2|TRBV7-9|15
CASSRLTQGTGELFF
>-|TRBJ2-1|TRBV19|14
CASLPGPPNNEQFF
>-|TRBJ2-1|TRBV5-1|17
CASSLAGGVGSYNEQFF
>-|TRBJ2-5|TRBV9|16
CASTSSGGSFVETQYF
>few|TRBJ1-2|TRBV27|14
CASSLRTDNYGYTF
>-|TRBJ2-2|TRBV7-2|13
CASSFRVAGELFF
>-|TRBJ1-4|TRBV13|14
CASSKTGGEEKLFF
>-|TRBJ2-1|TRBV9|15
CASSVHGGALDEQFF
>-|TRBJ2-3|TRBV6-5|11
CAARSTDTQYF
>-|TRBJ2-7|TRBV30|14
CAWSVLTVKYEQYF
>-|TRBJ1-6|TRBV30|14
CAWRGDTNNSPLHF
>-|TRBJ1-6|TRBV3-1/TRBV3-2|16
CASSQGGRSYNSPLHF
>-|TRBJ1-1|TRBV6-5|12
CASSRGSLEAFF
>-|TRBJ1-2|TRBV2|12
CASGGVFYGYTF
>-|TRBJ2-5|TRBV5-1|13
CASTGPHQETQYF
>-|TRBJ1-1|TRBV9|13
CASSVERYTEAFF
>-|TRBJ1-1|TRBV18|13
CASHQGSGTEAFF
>-|TRBJ2-5|TRBV24-1|16
CATSEYRAGGQETQYF
>once|TRBJ2-7|TRBV4-3|16
CASSQARGQGSYEQYF
>-|TRBJ2-2|TRBV4-1|16
CASSQERGTGTGELFF